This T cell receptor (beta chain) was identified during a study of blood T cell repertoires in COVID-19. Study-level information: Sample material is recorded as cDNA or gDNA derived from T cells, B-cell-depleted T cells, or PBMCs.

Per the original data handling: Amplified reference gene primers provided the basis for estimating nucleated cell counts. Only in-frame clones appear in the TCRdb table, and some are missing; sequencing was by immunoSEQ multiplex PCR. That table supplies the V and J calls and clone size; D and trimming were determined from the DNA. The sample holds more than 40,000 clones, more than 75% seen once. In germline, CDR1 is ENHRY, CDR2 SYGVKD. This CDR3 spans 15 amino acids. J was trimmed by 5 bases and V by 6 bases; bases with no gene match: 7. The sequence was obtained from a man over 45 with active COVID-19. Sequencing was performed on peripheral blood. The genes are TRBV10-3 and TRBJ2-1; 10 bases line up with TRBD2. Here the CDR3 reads CAISPGTSDHNEQFF. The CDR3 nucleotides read TGTGCCATCAGCCCCGGGACTAGCGACCACAATGAGCAGTTCTTC.